The 23 T cell receptor beta chains below come from one sample, sequenced in a study of blood T cell repertoires in COVID-19 (dated by TCRdb to 2019 to 2021). Library creation used the immunoSEQ multiplex PCR assay. In TCRdb, the immuneACCESS table is reduced to in-frame sequences with V and J assigned. These tables do not hold every clone; where another copy was compared, an unresolved V gene accounts for under half, and the others remain unexplained. The table for this sample lists 180,000 or so clones; roughly 80% of them were counted only once. The top ten hold approximately 11% of the sample. Material: PBMCs or T cells enriched from blood (not recorded which). The receptors here all came from a man over 45 who had recovered from COVID-19.

This chain joins TRBV15 and TRBJ2-2, with 11 bases that match TRBD1. CDR3 length equals 16 residues. From germline, CDR1 is LNHNV and CDR2 YYDKDF (reference sequence). V was pared by 1 base and J by 8 bases, with 6 bases of the junction left unmatched. DNA of the CDR3: TGTGCCACCAGCAGAGCTGGGACAGGGGGTCCAGGGGAGCTGTTTTTT. Amino acids: CATSRAGTGGPGELFF.

V and J are TRBV19 and TRBJ2-7; a possible D gene is TRBD1 (5 bases). The CDR3 covers 13 residues. V was clipped by 4 bases and J by 1 base, with 8 bases between them. CDR1 is LNHDA and CDR2 is SQIVND in the germline V gene (reference sequence). The CDR3 protein is CASSTQGSYEQYF. CDR3 nucleotide sequence: TGTGCCAGTAGTACCCAGGGTTCCTACGAGCAGTACTTC. Using reference TRBV19 and TRBJ2-7 for the parts outside the CDR3, the full variable domain is DGGITQSPKYLFRKEGQNVTLSCEQNLNHDAMYWYRQDPGQGLRLIYYSQIVNDFQKGDIAEGYSVSREKKESFPLTVTSAQKNPTAFYLCASSTQGSYEQYFGPGTRLTVT.

This chain uses TRBV20-1 with TRBJ2-1; no definite D call. The CDR3 covers 12 residues. In germline, CDR1 is DFQATT, CDR2 SNEGSKA (reference sequence). The V end lost 3 bases, the J end lost 9 bases, and 12 bases lay between the germline ends. This CDR3 reads CSASLDGPEQFF. CDR3 nucleotide sequence: TGCAGTGCTAGTTTAGATGGTCCTGAGCAGTTCTTC.

This chain joins TRBV18 and TRBJ2-1; the D gene is possibly TRBD1 (6 bases). There are 16 residues in the CDR3. Trimming took off 3 bases at V and 5 bases at J, with 17 bases between the two ends. Germline CDR1 reads KGHSH; CDR2 reads LQKENI. The CDR3 region is CASSPGRTGKNNEQFF. DNA for the CDR3: TGTGCCAGCTCACCTGGGCGAACAGGGAAGAACAATGAGCAGTTCTTC.

This clone occurred once. V and J are TRBV7-3 and TRBJ2-3; D possibly corresponds to TRBD2 (6 bases). The CDR3 loop spans 15 amino acids. V shed 4 bases and J shed 6 bases, with 17 bases lying between them. Germline V gene lookup returns CDR1 SGHTA and CDR2 FQGTGA. CDR3 nucleotides: TGTGCCAGCAGCTCTTCTAGCGTGGGTGGGGATACGCAGTATTTT. Translating it yields CASSSSSVGGDTQYF.

V and J are TRBV9 and TRBJ2-1, with no clear D. V lost 6 bases to trimming and J lost 0 bases, with 10 bases between them. Germline V gives CDR1 SGDLS, CDR2 YYNGEE. The CDR3 consists of 14 residues. CDR3 in amino acids: CASTPANSYNEQFF. The CDR3 coding sequence is TGTGCCAGCACCCCAGCGAACTCCTACAATGAGCAGTTCTTC.

The V gene is TRBV7-3, the J gene TRBJ2-7; D may be TRBD2 (5 bases). The CDR3 is 14 residues long. The ends were cut back, 0 bases at V and 3 bases at J, with 9 bases in the middle. Germline CDR1 SGHTA, CDR2 FQGTGA. The DNA for the CDR3 is TGTGCCAGCAGCTTAACTGCGGGTTACTACGAGCAGTACTTC. Translated, it gives CASSLTAGYYEQYF.

This chain links TRBV19 with TRBJ1-5, with unresolved D. Germline-derived CDR1 and CDR2 are LNHDA and SQIVND (reference sequence). V was shortened by 5 bases and J by 2 bases, with 10 bases between the two germline ends. This CDR3 comprises 14 residues. The CDR3: CASSAEDGNQPQHF. The CDR3 nucleotides are TGTGCCAGTAGTGCCGAGGATGGCAATCAGCCCCAGCATTTT.

This clone was seen just once. This chain uses TRBV7-6 with TRBJ1-5; D is possibly TRBD1 (5 bases). V was cut by 0 bases and J by 7 bases, with 19 bases left in between. Looked up from germline, CDR1 is SGHVS and CDR2 is FNYEAQ. This CDR3 is built from 17 residues. Written as DNA, the CDR3 is TGTGCCAGCAGCTTAGCGCCCCGGGGGGAATGGGGCCAGCCCCAGCATTTT. Protein product: CASSLAPRGEWGQPQHF. The variable domain in full, completed from reference TRBV7-6 and TRBJ1-5, reads GAGVSQSPRYKVTKRGQDVALRCDPISGHVSLYWYRQALGQGPEFLTYFNYEAQQDKSGLPNDRFSAERPEGSISTLTIQRTEQRDSAMYRCASSLAPRGEWGQPQHFGDGTRLSIL.

V gene TRBV7-2 combines with J gene TRBJ1-3, with D perhaps TRBD1 (5 bases). The CDR3 extends over 17 amino acids. Between the trimmed V and J ends, which lost 2 bases and 0 bases, there was a span of 14 bases. Germline CDR1 and CDR2: SGHTA and FQGNSA. The CDR3 sequence: CASSLWGSAGSGNTIYF. In nucleotides, the CDR3 is TGTGCCAGCAGCTTATGGGGCTCGGCTGGCTCTGGAAACACCATATATTTT. Full variable domain (remainder filled in from reference TRBV7-2 and TRBJ1-3): GAGVSQSPSNKVTEKGKDVELRCDPISGHTALYWYRQSLGQGLEFLIYFQGNSAPDKSGLPSDRFSAERTGGSVSTLTIQRTQQEDSAVYLCASSLWGSAGSGNTIYFGEGSWLTVV.

The genes are TRBV7-9 and TRBJ1-6, with 8 bases identical to TRBD1. From germline, CDR1 is SEHNR and CDR2 FQNEAQ (reference sequence). This CDR3 comprises 17 residues. V was clipped by 4 bases and J by 10 bases; unmatched bases: 15. This chain's CDR3 is CASSWTGLGGNLSPLHF. CDR3 DNA sequence: TGTGCCAGCAGCTGGACAGGGTTGGGGGGCAATTTATCACCCCTCCACTTT.

The chain combines TRBV7-9 with TRBJ2-2; D is undetermined. Looked up from germline, CDR1 is SEHNR and CDR2 is FQNEAQ (reference sequence). This CDR3 comprises 15 residues. V lost 4 bases and J 0 bases, leaving 9 bases between the germline ends. The CDR3, as DNA: TGTGCCAGCAGCTCGGCCCTAGCGAACACCGGGGAGCTGTTTTTT. Protein sequence: CASSSALANTGELFF.

The gene calls are TRBV28 and TRBJ1-1; the D is unclear. V was shortened by 5 bases and J by 0 bases, with 13 bases between the two germline ends. The CDR3 length is 15 residues. Germline values: CDR1 MDHEN, CDR2 SYDVKM. The CDR3 region has the DNA TGTGCCAGCAGTCCCCAGGTACCTCTGAACACTGAAGCTTTCTTT. Residues: CASSPQVPLNTEAFF.

This clone was seen a single time. The chain carries TRBV28 and TRBJ2-7; 10 bases line up with TRBD1. The V and J ends lost 6 bases and 5 bases, in that order; junction bases with no gene match: 7. CDR1 and CDR2 (germline): MDHEN, SYDVKM. This CDR3 comprises 14 residues. The CDR3 sequence is CASRMTGGGNEQYF. CDR3 in DNA: TGTGCCAGCAGAATGACAGGGGGCGGGAACGAGCAGTACTTC.

The rearrangement links TRBV19 to TRBJ2-1; 10 bases are shared with TRBD2. CDR1 is LNHDA and CDR2 is SQIVND in the germline V gene (reference sequence). J was trimmed by 7 bases and V by 3 bases; bases with no gene match: 6. This CDR3 has 15 amino acids. The CDR3 protein is CASSIPSGSRNEQFF. CDR3 sequence (DNA): TGTGCCAGTAGTATCCCTAGCGGGAGCCGGAATGAGCAGTTCTTC. The whole variable domain, remainder taken from reference TRBV19 and TRBJ2-1, is DGGITQSPKYLFRKEGQNVTLSCEQNLNHDAMYWYRQDPGQGLRLIYYSQIVNDFQKGDIAEGYSVSREKKESFPLTVTSAQKNPTAFYLCASSIPSGSRNEQFFGPGTRLTVL.

This sequence joins TRBV4-1 and TRBJ2-4; 11 bases are a match to TRBD1. There are 17 residues in the CDR3. V lost 0 bases to trimming and J lost 3 bases; unmatched junction nucleotides: 4. Germline CDR1 and CDR2: MGHRA and YSYEKL. This CDR3 reads CASSQEGQGDVKNIQYF. The CDR3 nucleotides are TGCGCCAGCAGCCAAGAGGGACAGGGGGATGTCAAAAACATTCAGTACTTC.

The chain couples TRBV19 to TRBJ2-2; D perhaps matches TRBD2 (5 bases). Germline V CDR1 and CDR2: LNHDA, SQIVND (reference sequence). CDR3 length equals 17 residues. Trimming removed 1 base from V and 0 bases from J, with 12 bases in between. CDR3 in amino acids: CASSIVRGRTNTGELFF. In DNA form, the CDR3 reads TGTGCCAGTAGTATAGTTCGGGGAAGAACGAACACCGGGGAGCTGTTTTTT. Variable domain in full (rest from reference TRBV19 and TRBJ2-2): DGGITQSPKYLFRKEGQNVTLSCEQNLNHDAMYWYRQDPGQGLRLIYYSQIVNDFQKGDIAEGYSVSREKKESFPLTVTSAQKNPTAFYLCASSIVRGRTNTGELFFGEGSRLTVL.

This chain uses TRBV6-4 with TRBJ1-6; possible D gene TRBD1, 5 bases. The CDR3 spans 14 residues. Per germline, CDR1 MRHNA and CDR2 SNTAGT. V was shortened by 3 bases and J by 9 bases, with 12 bases between the two germline ends. CDR3 nucleotide sequence: TGTGCCAGCAGTGAACGCGGGGACGTTTCACCCCTCCACTTT. Translated: CASSERGDVSPLHF.

The rearrangement links TRBV9 to TRBJ1-2, with 8 bases identical to TRBD1. The CDR3 extends over 13 amino acids. Germline CDR1 is SGDLS and CDR2 is YYNGEE. V shed 3 bases and J 7 bases; nucleotides not matched to a gene: 5. As DNA, the CDR3 is TGTGCCAGCAGCGCCACAGGGGGACTTGGCTACACCTTC. Amino acids: CASSATGGLGYTF.

This clone has just a few counts. The gene calls are TRBV9 and TRBJ2-2; 7 positions match TRBD1. The ends lost 6 bases at V and 5 bases at J; junction bases unmatched: 4. Looked up from germline, CDR1 is SGDLS and CDR2 is YYNGEE. This CDR3 comprises 13 residues. The CDR3 region has the DNA TGTGCCAGCACCAGGGGGTGGACCGGGGAGCTGTTTTTT. This codes for CASTRGWTGELFF.

The chain is built from TRBV5-4 and TRBJ2-2, with 8 bases matching TRBD2. Germline V lookup: CDR1 SGHNT, CDR2 YYREEE (reference sequence). The CDR3 contains 13 residues. With 5 bases clipped from V and 5 bases from J, the junction kept 2 bases outside the gene matches. CDR3 region: CASSLAGTGELFF. Here the CDR3 DNA reads TGTGCCAGCAGTTTAGCGGGGACCGGGGAGCTGTTTTTT.

The V and J genes are TRBV19 and TRBJ2-7, with 10 bases that match TRBD1. The CDR3 has 16 residues. The V gene end was trimmed by 4 bases and the J gene end by 4 bases; junction bases not matched to a gene: 10. Germline values: CDR1 LNHDA, CDR2 SQIVND (reference sequence). DNA for the CDR3: TGTGCCAGTAGTACCCCGACAGGGGGCCTCAGGTACGAGCAGTACTTC. It encodes CASSTPTGGLRYEQYF.

This chain uses TRBV5-1 with TRBJ1-2; D gene uncertain. V was shortened by 0 bases and J by 7 bases, with 10 bases between the two germline ends. The CDR3 contains 13 residues. Germline CDR1 reads SGHRS; CDR2 reads YFSETQ. In nucleotides, the CDR3 is TGCGCCAGCAGCTTGGTAGCCGTTGGTGGCTACACCTTC. Translation gives CASSLVAVGGYTF.